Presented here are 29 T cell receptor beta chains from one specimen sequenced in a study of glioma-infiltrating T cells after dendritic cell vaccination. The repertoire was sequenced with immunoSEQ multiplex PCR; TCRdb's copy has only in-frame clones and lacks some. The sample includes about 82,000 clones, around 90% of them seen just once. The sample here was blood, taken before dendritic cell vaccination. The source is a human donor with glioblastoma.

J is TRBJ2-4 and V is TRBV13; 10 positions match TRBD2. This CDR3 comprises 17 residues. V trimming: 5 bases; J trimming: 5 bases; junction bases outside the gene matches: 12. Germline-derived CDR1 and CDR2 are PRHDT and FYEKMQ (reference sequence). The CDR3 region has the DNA TGTGCCAGCAGCGCGAACCTTCTAGCGGGGGTTGAAAACATTCAGTACTTC. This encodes CASSANLLAGVENIQYF.

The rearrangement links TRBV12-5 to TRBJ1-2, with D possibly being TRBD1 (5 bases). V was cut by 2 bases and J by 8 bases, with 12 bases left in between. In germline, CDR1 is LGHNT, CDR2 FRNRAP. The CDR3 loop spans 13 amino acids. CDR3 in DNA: TGTGCTAGTGGTTTGATGGGACTTGAGGGCTACACCTTC. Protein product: CASGLMGLEGYTF.

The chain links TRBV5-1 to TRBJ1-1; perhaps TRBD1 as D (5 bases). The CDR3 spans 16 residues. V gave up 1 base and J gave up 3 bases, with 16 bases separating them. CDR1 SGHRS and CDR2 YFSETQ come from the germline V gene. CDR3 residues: CASSLYAGRADTEAFF. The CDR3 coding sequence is TGCGCCAGCAGCTTGTATGCGGGACGGGCGGACACTGAAGCTTTCTTT.

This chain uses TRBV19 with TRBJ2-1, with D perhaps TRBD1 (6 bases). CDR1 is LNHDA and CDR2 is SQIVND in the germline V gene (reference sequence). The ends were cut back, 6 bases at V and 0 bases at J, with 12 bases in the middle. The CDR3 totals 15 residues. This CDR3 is CASSPGHSSYNEQFF. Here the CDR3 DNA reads TGTGCCAGTAGCCCGGGACACAGCTCCTACAATGAGCAGTTCTTC.

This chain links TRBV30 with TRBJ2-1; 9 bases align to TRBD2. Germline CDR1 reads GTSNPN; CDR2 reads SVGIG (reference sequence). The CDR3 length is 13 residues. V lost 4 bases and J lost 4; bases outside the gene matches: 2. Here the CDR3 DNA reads TGTGCCTGGATGACTAGCGGTTACAATGAGCAGTTCTTC. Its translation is CAWMTSGYNEQFF.

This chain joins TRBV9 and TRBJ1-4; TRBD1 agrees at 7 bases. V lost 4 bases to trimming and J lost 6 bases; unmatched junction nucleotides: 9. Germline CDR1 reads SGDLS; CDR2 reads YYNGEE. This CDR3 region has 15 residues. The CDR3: CASSLRGQGDEKLFF. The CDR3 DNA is TGTGCCAGCAGCCTCCGGGGGCAGGGGGATGAAAAACTGTTTTTT.

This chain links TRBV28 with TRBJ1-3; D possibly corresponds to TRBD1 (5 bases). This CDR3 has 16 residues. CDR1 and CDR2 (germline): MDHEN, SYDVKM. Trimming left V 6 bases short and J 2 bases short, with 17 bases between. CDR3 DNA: TGTGCCAGCAGCGCACAGGAGGGGAAGGCTGGAAACACCATATATTTT. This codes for CASSAQEGKAGNTIYF. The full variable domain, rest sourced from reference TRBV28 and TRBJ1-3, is DVKVTQSSRYLVKRTGEKVFLECVQDMDHENMFWYRQDPGLGLRLIYFSYDVKMKEKGDIPEGYSVSREKKERFSLILESASTNQTSMYLCASSAQEGKAGNTIYFGEGSWLTVV.

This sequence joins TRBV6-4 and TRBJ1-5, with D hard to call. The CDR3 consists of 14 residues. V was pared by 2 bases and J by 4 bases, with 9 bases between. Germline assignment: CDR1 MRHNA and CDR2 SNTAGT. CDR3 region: CASSDPTTNQPQHF. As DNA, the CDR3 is TGTGCCAGCAGTGACCCGACAACTAATCAGCCCCAGCATTTT.

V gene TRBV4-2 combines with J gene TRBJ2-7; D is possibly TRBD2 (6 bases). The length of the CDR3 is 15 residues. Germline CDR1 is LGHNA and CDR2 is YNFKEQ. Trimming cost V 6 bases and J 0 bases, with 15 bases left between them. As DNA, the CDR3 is TGTGCCAGCAGTCCAGGTAGCGGTCTCTCCTACGAGCAGTACTTC. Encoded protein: CASSPGSGLSYEQYF.

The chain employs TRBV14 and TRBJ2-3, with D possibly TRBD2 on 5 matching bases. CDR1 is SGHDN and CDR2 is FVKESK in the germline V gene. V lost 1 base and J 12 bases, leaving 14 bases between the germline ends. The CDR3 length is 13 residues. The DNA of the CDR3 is TGTGCCAGCAGCCAAGTTACGGGGTTGGCTCAGTATTTT. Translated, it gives CASSQVTGLAQYF.

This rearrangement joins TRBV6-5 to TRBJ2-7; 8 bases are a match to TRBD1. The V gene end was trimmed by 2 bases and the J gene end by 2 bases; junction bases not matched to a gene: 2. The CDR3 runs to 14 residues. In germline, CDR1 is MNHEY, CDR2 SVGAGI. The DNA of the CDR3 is TGTGCCAGCAGTTACGGACAGGGAACCTACGAGCAGTACTTC. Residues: CASSYGQGTYEQYF.

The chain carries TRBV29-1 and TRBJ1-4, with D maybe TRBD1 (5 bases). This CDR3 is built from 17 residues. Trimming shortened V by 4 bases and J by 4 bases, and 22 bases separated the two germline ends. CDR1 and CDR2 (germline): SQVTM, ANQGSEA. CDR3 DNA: TGCAGCGTTGTTGGCCGCGGGTCGTCCGGGGGTAATGAAAAACTGTTTTTT. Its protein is CSVVGRGSSGGNEKLFF.

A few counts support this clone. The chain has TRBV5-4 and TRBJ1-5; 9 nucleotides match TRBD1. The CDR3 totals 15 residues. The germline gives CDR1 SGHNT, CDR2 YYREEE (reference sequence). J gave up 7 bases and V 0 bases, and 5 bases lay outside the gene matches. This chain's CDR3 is CASSLGTGAPQPQHF. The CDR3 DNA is TGTGCCAGCAGCTTGGGGACAGGGGCCCCCCAGCCCCAGCATTTT.

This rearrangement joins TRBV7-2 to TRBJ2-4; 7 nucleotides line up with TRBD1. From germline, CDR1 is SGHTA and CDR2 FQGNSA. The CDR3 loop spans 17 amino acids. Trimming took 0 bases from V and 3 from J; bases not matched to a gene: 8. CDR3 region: CASSLARGPGDKNIQYF. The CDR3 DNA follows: TGTGCCAGCAGCTTAGCGAGGGGGCCGGGCGACAAAAACATTCAGTACTTC. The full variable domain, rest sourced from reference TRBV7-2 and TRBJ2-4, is GAGVSQSPSNKVTEKGKDVELRCDPISGHTALYWYRQSLGQGLEFLIYFQGNSAPDKSGLPSDRFSAERTGGSVSTLTIQRTQQEDSAVYLCASSLARGPGDKNIQYFGAGTRLSVL.

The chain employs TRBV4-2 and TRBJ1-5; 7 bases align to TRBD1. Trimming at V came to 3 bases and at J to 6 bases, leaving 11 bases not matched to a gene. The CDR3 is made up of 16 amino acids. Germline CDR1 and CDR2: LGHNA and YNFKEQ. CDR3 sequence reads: CASSQAITGESQPQHF. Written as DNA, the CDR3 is TGTGCCAGCAGCCAGGCAATCACAGGGGAATCTCAGCCCCAGCATTTT.

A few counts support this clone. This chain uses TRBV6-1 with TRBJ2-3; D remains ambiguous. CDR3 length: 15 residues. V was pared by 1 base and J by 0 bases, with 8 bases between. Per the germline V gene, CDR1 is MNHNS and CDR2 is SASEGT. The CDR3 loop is CASSEGAGSTDTQYF. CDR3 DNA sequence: TGTGCCAGCAGTGAAGGGGCAGGCAGCACAGATACGCAGTATTTT.

The CDR3 bases are TGTGCCAGCAGCTTCGGGACAGCTTATGGCTACACCTTC. Translation gives CASSFGTAYGYTF. The genes are TRBV11-2 and TRBJ1-2; 7 positions agree with TRBD1. Germline CDR1 reads SGHAT; CDR2 reads FQNNGV. J was trimmed by 5 bases and V by 3 bases; bases with no gene match: 3. The length of the CDR3 is 13 residues.

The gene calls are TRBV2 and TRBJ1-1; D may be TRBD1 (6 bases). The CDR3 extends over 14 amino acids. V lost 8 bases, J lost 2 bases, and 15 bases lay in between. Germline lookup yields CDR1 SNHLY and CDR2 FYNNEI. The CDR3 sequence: CASRTGSVNTEAFF. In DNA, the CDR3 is TGTGCCAGCCGTACAGGGAGTGTAAACACTGAAGCTTTCTTT. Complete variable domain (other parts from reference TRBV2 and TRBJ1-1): EPEVTQTPSHQVTQMGQEVILRCVPISNHLYFYWYRQILGQKVEFLVSFYNNEISEKSEIFDDQFSVERPDGSNFTLKIRSTKLEDSAMYFCASRTGSVNTEAFFGQGTRLTVV.

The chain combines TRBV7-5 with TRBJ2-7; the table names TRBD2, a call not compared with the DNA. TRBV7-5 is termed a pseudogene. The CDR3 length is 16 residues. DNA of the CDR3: TGTGCCAGAGGCTTAGTCCGGGGGGTCAAGGCCTACGAGCAGTACTTC. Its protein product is CARGLVRGVKAYEQYF.

The CDR3: CASSLGGGITEAFF. CDR3 in DNA: TGTGCCAGCAGTTTAGGGGGAGGGATCACTGAAGCTTTCTTT. The chain uses TRBV28 and TRBJ1-1; D is possibly TRBD1 (5 bases). Germline V gene sequence: CDR1 MDHEN, CDR2 SYDVKM. Trimming left V 2 bases short and J 4 bases short, with 11 bases between. The CDR3 has 14 residues.

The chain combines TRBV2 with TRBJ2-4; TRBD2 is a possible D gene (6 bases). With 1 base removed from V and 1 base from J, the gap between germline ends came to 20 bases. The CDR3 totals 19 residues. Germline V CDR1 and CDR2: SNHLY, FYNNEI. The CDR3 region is CASSEVGRGGAGAKNIQYF. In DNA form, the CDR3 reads TGTGCCAGCAGTGAAGTGGGGCGGGGTGGGGCTGGGGCCAAAAACATTCAGTACTTC.

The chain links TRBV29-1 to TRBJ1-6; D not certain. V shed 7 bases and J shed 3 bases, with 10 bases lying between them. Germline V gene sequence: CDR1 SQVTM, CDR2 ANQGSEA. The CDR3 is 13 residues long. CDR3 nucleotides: TGCAGCGGTTCGACTGGCTATAATTCACCCCTCCACTTT. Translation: CSGSTGYNSPLHF.

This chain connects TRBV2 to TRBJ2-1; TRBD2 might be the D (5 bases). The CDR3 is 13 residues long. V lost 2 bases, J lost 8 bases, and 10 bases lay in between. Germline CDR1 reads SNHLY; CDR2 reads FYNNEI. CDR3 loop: CASSETLVDEQFF. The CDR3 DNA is TGTGCCAGCAGTGAAACACTAGTGGATGAGCAGTTCTTC.

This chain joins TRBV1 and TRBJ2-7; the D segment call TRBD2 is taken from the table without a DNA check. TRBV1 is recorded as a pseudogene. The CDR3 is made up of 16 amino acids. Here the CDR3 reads CTSSQPLPRLAYEQYF. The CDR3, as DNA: TGCACCAGCAGCCAACCACTTCCACGACTAGCCTACGAGCAGTACTTC.

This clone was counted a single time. The CDR3 is CSVARDSSGNTIYF. CDR3 nucleotides: TGCAGCGTTGCCAGGGACTCTTCTGGAAACACCATATATTTT. The J gene is TRBJ1-3, the V gene TRBV29-1, with D perhaps TRBD1 (5 bases). The germline V gene has CDR1 SQVTM and CDR2 ANQGSEA. V was cut by 4 bases and J by 1 base, with 11 bases left in between. This CDR3 has 14 amino acids.

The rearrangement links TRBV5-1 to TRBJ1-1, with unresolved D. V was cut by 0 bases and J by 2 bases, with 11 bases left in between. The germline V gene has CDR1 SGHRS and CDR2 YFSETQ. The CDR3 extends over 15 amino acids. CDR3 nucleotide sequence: TGCGCCAGCAGCTTGGTTGCGGGGTCTAACACTGAAGCTTTCTTT. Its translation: CASSLVAGSNTEAFF.

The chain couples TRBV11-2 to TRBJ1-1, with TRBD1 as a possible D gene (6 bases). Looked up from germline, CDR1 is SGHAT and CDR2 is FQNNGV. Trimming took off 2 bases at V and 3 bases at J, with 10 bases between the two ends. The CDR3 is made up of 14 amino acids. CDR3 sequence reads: CASSLTGFYTEAFF. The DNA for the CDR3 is TGTGCCAGCAGCTTAACAGGGTTTTACACTGAAGCTTTCTTT.

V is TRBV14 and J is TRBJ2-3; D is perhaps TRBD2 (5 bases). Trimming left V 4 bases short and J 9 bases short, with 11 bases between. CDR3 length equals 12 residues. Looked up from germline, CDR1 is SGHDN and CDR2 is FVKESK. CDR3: CASSPLPGTQYF. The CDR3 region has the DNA TGTGCCAGCAGCCCCCTCCCGGGAACGCAGTATTTT.

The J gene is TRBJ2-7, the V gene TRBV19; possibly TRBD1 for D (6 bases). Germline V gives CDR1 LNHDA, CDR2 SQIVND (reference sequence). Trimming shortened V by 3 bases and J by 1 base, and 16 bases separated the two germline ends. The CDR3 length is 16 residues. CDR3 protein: CASSIWGKGTSYEQYF. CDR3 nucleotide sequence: TGTGCCAGTAGTATTTGGGGTAAGGGGACATCCTACGAGCAGTACTTC.